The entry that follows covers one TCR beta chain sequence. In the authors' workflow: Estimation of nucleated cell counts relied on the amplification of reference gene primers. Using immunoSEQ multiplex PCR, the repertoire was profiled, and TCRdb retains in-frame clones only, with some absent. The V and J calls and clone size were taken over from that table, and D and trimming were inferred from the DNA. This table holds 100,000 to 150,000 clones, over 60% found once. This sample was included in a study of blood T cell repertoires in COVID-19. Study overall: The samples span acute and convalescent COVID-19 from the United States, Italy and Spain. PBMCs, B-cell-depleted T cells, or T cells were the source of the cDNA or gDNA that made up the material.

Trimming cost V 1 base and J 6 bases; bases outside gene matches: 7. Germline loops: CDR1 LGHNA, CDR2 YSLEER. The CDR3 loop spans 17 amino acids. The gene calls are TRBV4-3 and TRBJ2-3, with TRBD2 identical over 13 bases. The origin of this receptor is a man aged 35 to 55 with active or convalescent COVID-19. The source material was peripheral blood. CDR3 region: CASSQGLAGGTVDTQYF. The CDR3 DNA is TGCGCCAGCAGCCAAGGACTAGCGGGGGGCACAGTGGATACGCAGTATTTT.